These 24 T cell receptor beta chains share one sample of origin, sequenced in a study of T cells in women clearing cervical HPV infection. TCRdb's table, derived via immunoSEQ multiplex PCR, lists solely in-frame clones and lacks some. The sample's table shows 45,000 to 50,000 clones. The sequenced sample consisted of blood buffy coat. These receptors originate from a woman between 18 and 69 years old with a cervical HPV16 infection that either progressed to CIN3+ or cleared (not recorded which).

Comments on this clone: The read falls 3 residues short of the CDR3 end, and the missing part is taken from the germline J gene. This rearrangement joins TRBV5-1 to TRBJ2-1; 8 nucleotides agree with TRBD2. The V gene's germline CDR1 is SGHRS and CDR2 YFSETQ. This CDR3 spans 16 amino acids. Losses at the gene ends were 3 bases for V and 1 base for J; bases not matched to a gene: 6. CDR3: CASSYTAGVSYNEQFF. The CDR3 DNA, read in part, is TGCGCCAGCAGCTATACAGCGGGAGTGTCCTACAATGAG.

Comment on this clone: A read error may produce the germline difference seen at one junction end. The CDR3 is cut off 3 residues early in the read; its end comes from the germline J gene. This chain joins TRBV7-7 and TRBJ1-5, with 8 bases matching TRBD1. CDR1 and CDR2 from the germline V gene are SSHAT and FNYEAQ (reference sequence). This CDR3 is 12 amino acids long. This chain's CDR3 is CASSLDRGPQHF. CDR3 bases read: TGTGCTAGCAGCCTCGACAGGGGGCCC. Based on the CDR3 plus reference TRBV7-7 and TRBJ1-5, the full variable domain is GAGVSQSPRYKVTKRGQDVTLRCDPISSHATLYWYQQALGQGPEFLTYFNYEAQPDKSGLPSDRFSAERPEGSISTLTIQRTEQRDSAMYRCASSLDRGPQHFGDGTRLSIL.

CDR3 loop: CASSLGLAGETQYF. The part of the CDR3 DNA that was read is TGCGCCAGCAGCCTGGGACTAGCAGGGGAGACC. The chain links TRBV5-1 to TRBJ2-5; 9 nucleotides agree with TRBD2. The sequence runs out 3 residues before the end of the CDR3; the remainder is reconstructed from the germline J gene. Germline V CDR1 and CDR2: SGHRS, YFSETQ. The CDR3 has 14 amino acids. V shed 4 bases, J shed 5 bases, and the junction held 6 bases outside the gene matches. Based on the CDR3 plus reference TRBV5-1 and TRBJ2-5, the full variable domain is KAGVTQTPRYLIKTRGQQVTLSCSPISGHRSVSWYQQTPGQGLQFLFEYFSETQRNKGNFPGRFSGRQFSNSRSEMNVSTLELGDSALYLCASSLGLAGETQYFGPGTRLLVL.

As regards this clone: The read gets to within 3 residues of the CDR3 end, and the germline J gene fills in the rest. The chain has TRBV9 and TRBJ2-3; D is possibly TRBD1 (5 bases). The germline V and J ends were trimmed by 4 bases and 1 base, with 19 bases remaining between them. The CDR3 totals 17 residues. The germline gives CDR1 SGDLS, CDR2 YYNGEE. Partial CDR3 DNA: TGTGCCAGCAGCCTAAAGGTATGGGAAGGGGGCACAGATACG. Amino acid sequence: CASSLKVWEGGTDT. The whole CDR3 protein is CASSLKVWEGGTDTQYF.

For this clone: Sequencing ends 3 residues short of the CDR3 end; the germline J gene provides the rest. V and J are TRBV30 and TRBJ2-3, with 9 bases fitting TRBD2. CDR3 length equals 13 residues. Germline values: CDR1 GTSNPN, CDR2 SVGIG (reference sequence). The J segment lost 6 bases and the V segment lost 0 bases, leaving 1 base of the junction unmatched. CDR3 in amino acids: CAWSVAGGDTQYF. Partial CDR3 DNA: TGTGCCTGGAGTGTAGCGGGAGGTGATACG.

Comment on this clone: The read ends 3 residues before the CDR3 terminus; that terminus is restored from the germline J gene. The gene calls are TRBV7-6 and TRBJ2-4, with TRBD1 matching 7 bases. CDR3 length equals 12 residues. CDR1 is SGHVS and CDR2 is FNYEAQ in the germline V gene. The part of the CDR3 DNA that was read is TGTGCCAGCAGTGAGGGGGCGACAGGT. This translates into CASSEGATG. The full CDR3 sequence reads CASSEGATGQYF.

Comments on this clone: The read falls 3 residues short of the CDR3 end, and the missing part is taken from the germline J gene. The chain recombines TRBV7-8 with TRBJ2-7, with TRBD2 matching over 8 bases. Looked up from germline, CDR1 is SGHVS and CDR2 is FQNEAQ. J was trimmed by 0 bases and V by 5 bases; bases with no gene match: 9. This CDR3 contains 16 residues. The CDR3 reads CASSPRQAGVSYEQYF. The sequenced CDR3 bases are TGTGCCAGCAGCCCCCGGCAAGCGGGGGTCTCCTACGAG.

Note on this clone: The read ends 3 residues shy of where the CDR3 ends; the end is completed using the germline J gene. The chain has TRBV30 and TRBJ2-3, with D possibly being TRBD2 (6 bases). Germline-derived CDR1 and CDR2 are GTSNPN and SVGIG (reference sequence). The CDR3 runs to 14 residues. The CDR3 loop is CAWSVFGGSQPQYF. CDR3 DNA (partial): TGTGCCTGGAGTGTATTCGGGGGAAGTCAGCCG.

A note on this clone: The CDR3 end lies 3 residues beyond the end of the read and is filled in from the germline J gene. The V gene is TRBV30, the J gene TRBJ1-6; 7 nucleotides match TRBD1. This CDR3 region has 14 residues. Germline-derived CDR1 and CDR2 are GTSNPN and SVGIG (reference sequence). With V trimmed by 8 bases and J by 9 bases, 13 bases remained unmatched. CDR3 DNA, as far as it was read: TGTGCCGACAGGGTGATTGGATTGGCTTCACCC. This gives the protein CADRVIGLASP. The entire CDR3 is CADRVIGLASPLHF.

Notes on this clone: The read terminates 3 residues ahead of where the CDR3 ends, so the germline J gene completes it. The chain couples TRBV2 to TRBJ2-2; possibly TRBD2 for D (7 bases). Germline assignment: CDR1 SNHLY and CDR2 FYNNEI. CDR3 length equals 13 residues. The sequenced CDR3 bases are TGTGCCAGCAGAGGGGGGGAAGGTGAAAAG. Amino acid sequence: CASRGGEGEK. The entire CDR3 is CASRGGEGEKLFF. Combining the CDR3 with reference TRBV2 and TRBJ2-2 gives the whole variable domain EPEVTQTPSHQVTQMGQEVILRCVPISNHLYFYWYRQILGQKVEFLVSFYNNEISEKSEIFDDQFSVERPDGSNFTLKIRSTKLEDSAMYFCASRGGEGEKLFFGEGSRLTVL.

A note on this clone: The read terminates 3 residues ahead of where the CDR3 ends, so the germline J gene completes it. V is TRBV7-2 and J is TRBJ2-3; D unresolved. Germline lookup yields CDR1 SGHTA and CDR2 FQGNSA. The CDR3 runs 13 residues. The sequenced CDR3 bases are TGTGCCAGCAGCTTTATCGAGCAAGAGACG. Its protein is CASSFIEQET. The whole CDR3 protein reads CASSFIEQETQYF.

The CDR3 here is CASSSTQGAEGAFF. CDR3 DNA (partial): TGTGCCAGCAGTTCCACCCAGGGGGCGGAGGGA. The V and J genes are TRBV28 and TRBJ1-1; 8 bases are shared with TRBD1. Read data end 3 residues before the CDR3 end; the end is taken from the germline J gene. The CDR3 contains 14 residues. The germline CDR1 and CDR2 sequences are MDHEN and SYDVKM.

A word on this clone: The read comes to an end 3 residues before the CDR3 does, leaving the germline J gene to fill in the end. This sequence joins TRBV7-3 and TRBJ2-2, with 10 bases fitting TRBD2. The CDR3 is 14 residues long. Germline-derived CDR1 and CDR2 are SGHTA and FQGTGA. The CDR3 bases that were read are TGTGCCAGCAGCTCTTCCTTCCCTAGCGGGAGG. This translates into CASSSSFPSGR. In full, the CDR3 is CASSSSFPSGRLFF.

In regard to this clone: The CDR3 end falls 3 residues outside the read, so it is completed with the germline J gene. The V and J genes are TRBV19 and TRBJ1-5; 7 bases map to TRBD1. The V segment lost 5 bases and the J segment 6 bases; nucleotides outside the gene matches: 13. The CDR3 is 16 residues long. Germline V gene lookup returns CDR1 LNHDA and CDR2 SQIVND (reference sequence). CDR3 residues: CASSGTDGGDFQPQHF. CDR3 DNA (partial): TGTGCCAGTAGTGGGACAGACGGAGGGGATTTTCAGCCC.

About this clone: The read ends 3 residues shy of where the CDR3 ends; the end is completed using the germline J gene. The V and J genes are TRBV20-1 and TRBJ2-3, with TRBD2 matching over 11 bases. This CDR3 has 15 amino acids. Germline V lookup: CDR1 DFQATT, CDR2 SNEGSKA (reference sequence). V shed 7 bases and J 0 bases; nucleotides not matched to a gene: 6. The CDR3 bases that were read are TGCAGTGGAATAGCGGGGGGGACTAGCACAGATACG. It encodes CSGIAGGTSTDT. The whole CDR3 is CSGIAGGTSTDTQYF.

A note on this clone: The observed sequence ends 3 residues before the CDR3 terminus, with the missing tail filled in from the germline J gene. The chain couples TRBV20-1 to TRBJ2-2; possible D gene TRBD2, 6 bases. The CDR3 is made up of 14 amino acids. V dropped 5 bases and J dropped 0 bases, with 10 bases sitting between them. Germline values: CDR1 DFQATT, CDR2 SNEGSKA (reference sequence). The CDR3 spells CSAVGGPNTGELFF. The DNA read from the CDR3 is TGCAGTGCTGTAGGAGGGCCGAACACCGGGGAG.

Comment on this clone: Sequencing ends 3 residues short of the CDR3 end; the germline J gene provides the rest. This chain connects TRBV29-1 to TRBJ2-3; 10 bases fit TRBD2. CDR1 SQVTM and CDR2 ANQGSEA come from the germline V gene. The CDR3 loop spans 15 amino acids. V shed 5 bases and J 4 bases; nucleotides not matched to a gene: 9. The CDR3 sequence: CSVSTSGMEADTQYF. The DNA read from the CDR3 is TGCAGCGTTTCTACTAGCGGGATGGAGGCAGATACG.

The DNA read from the CDR3 is TGTGCCAGCAGTGAGGGGGGAAGGGAA. This encodes CASSEGGRE. In full, the CDR3 reads CASSEGGREAFF. V is TRBV2 and J is TRBJ1-1; possibly TRBD1 for D (5 bases). Coverage ceases 3 residues before the CDR3 finishes, and the germline J gene fills in the end. Looked up from germline, CDR1 is SNHLY and CDR2 is FYNNEI. There are 12 residues in the CDR3.

As for this clone: The read gets to within 3 residues of the CDR3 end, and the germline J gene fills in the rest. The rearrangement uses TRBV18 and TRBJ2-2, with D hard to call. The V gene's germline CDR1 is KGHSH and CDR2 LQKENI. This CDR3 is built from 14 residues. The CDR3 spells CASSRSSTNEKLFF. CDR3 DNA (partial): TGTGCCAGCTCACGGAGTTCAACTAATGAAAAG.

To note about this clone: The sequenced fragment ends 3 residues before the CDR3 boundary, so the rest is inferred from the germline J gene. The rearrangement joins TRBV19 to TRBJ2-3; 12 bases match TRBD1. The V gene end was trimmed by 4 bases and the J gene end by 6 bases; junction bases not matched to a gene: 5. CDR1 is LNHDA, CDR2 SQIVND, per germline (reference sequence). This CDR3 spans 15 amino acids. CDR3 DNA (partial): TGTGCCAGTAGTACGGGGGGACAGGGGGCTGATACG. Residues: CASSTGGQGADT. The CDR3 in its entirety is CASSTGGQGADTQYF. The variable domain in full, with the rest retrieved from reference TRBV19 and TRBJ2-3, is DGGITQSPKYLFRKEGQNVTLSCEQNLNHDAMYWYRQDPGQGLRLIYYSQIVNDFQKGDIAEGYSVSREKKESFPLTVTSAQKNPTAFYLCASSTGGQGADTQYFGPGTRLTVL.

CDR3 DNA (partial): TGTGCCTGGAGCCTCGGGACAGGTAGTGGGGCCAACGTC. It is translated as CAWSLGTGSGANV. Given in full, the CDR3 is CAWSLGTGSGANVLTF. The chain joins TRBV30 to TRBJ2-6; 8 bases are a match to TRBD1. Read coverage stops 3 residues before the CDR3 terminus; the germline J gene supplies the remainder. The CDR3 covers 16 residues. In germline, CDR1 is GTSNPN, CDR2 SVGIG (reference sequence). The J segment lost 3 bases and the V segment lost 3 bases, leaving 7 bases of the junction unmatched.

A remark on this clone: Sequencing ends 3 residues short of the CDR3 end; the germline J gene provides the rest. The chain recombines TRBV19 with TRBJ1-6; possibly TRBD1 for D (6 bases). CDR1 and CDR2 from the germline V gene are LNHDA and SQIVND (reference sequence). The CDR3 spans 15 residues. The V and J ends lost 1 base and 8 bases respectively, with 12 bases between them. CDR3 amino acids: CASSIGPGEYSPLHF. Partial CDR3 DNA: TGTGCCAGTAGTATAGGTCCAGGGGAGTATTCACCC.

About this clone itself: The read halts 3 residues ahead of the CDR3 end, with the missing end drawn from the germline J gene. V usage is TRBV2 and J usage is TRBJ2-3; maybe TRBD2 (5 bases). CDR1 and CDR2 from the germline V gene are SNHLY and FYNNEI. This CDR3 contains 11 residues. The V and J ends lost 10 bases and 5 bases respectively, with 10 bases between them. The CDR3 bases that were read are TGTGCCATACGCGAGGGAGATACG. This codes for CAIREGDT. The CDR3, in full, reads CAIREGDTQYF.

In the case of this clone: The CDR3 goes on 3 residues after the read ends, and that part is filled in from the germline J gene. V and J are TRBV5-1 and TRBJ2-3; D not resolved. Germline CDR1 is SGHRS and CDR2 is YFSETQ. Trimming removed 4 bases from V and 2 bases from J, with 14 bases in between. The CDR3 is 15 amino acids. CDR3 DNA (partial): TGCGCCAGCAGCGCACAGACGGATGTCACAGATACG. It is translated as CASSAQTDVTDT. The entire CDR3 protein reads CASSAQTDVTDTQYF. Full variable domain (outside the CDR3, taken from reference TRBV5-1 and TRBJ2-3): KAGVTQTPRYLIKTRGQQVTLSCSPISGHRSVSWYQQTPGQGLQFLFEYFSETQRNKGNFPGRFSGRQFSNSRSEMNVSTLELGDSALYLCASSAQTDVTDTQYFGPGTRLTVL.